There are many counts of the clone carrying this TCR beta chain. Its target is unknown. Trimming took off 6 bases at V and 1 base at J, with 12 bases between the two ends. The length of the CDR3 is 14 residues. Looked up from germline, CDR1 is LGHDT and CDR2 is YNNKEL (reference sequence). There were TCR beta CDR3 regions amplified from RNA transcripts. TCR CDR3 underwent first-round RT-PCR with the HTBI primer set. Using its own MiXCR run on the multiplex PCR reads, TCRdb lists one record per CDR3 protein. This table holds 250,000 to 300,000 distinct CDR3 sequences, over 15% found once. The sample comes from a study of T cells in Graves' hyperthyroidism and ophthalmopathy. Study results and limitations: Median prediction lead before ophthalmopathy onset was 5 to 7 months with the model. Most expanded thyroid clonotypes above 0.001 recurred in blood.

The sample comprised blood. The chain links TRBV3-1 to TRBJ2-5; D is perhaps TRBD1 or TRBD2 (6 bases each). This TCR derives from a woman in her fifties or sixties with Graves' ophthalmopathy. In nucleotides, the CDR3 is TGTGCCAGCAGACGCAAGGGGGGCCAAGAGACCCAGTACTTC. Amino acid sequence: CASRRKGGQETQYF.